The T cell receptor (beta chain) under discussion was sequenced for a study of regulatory T cells in long-lasting Graves disease. Study results and limitations: Results may be inaccurate due to the small sample size.

This clonotype was seen many times. Its specificity is unknown. V dropped 2 bases and J dropped 4 bases, with 24 bases sitting between them. There are 18 residues in the CDR3. Time point meaning: persistent/refractory GD, antithyroid drugs over 5 years with positive TRAb. RNA extracted from PBMCs served as the sequencing template. iRepertoire HTBI primers and Arm-PCR of CDR3 regions built TCR beta libraries. One entry per CDR3 protein, called by TCRdb with MiXCR from the multiplex PCR reads. The table includes 350,000 to 450,000 distinct CDR3 sequences, less than 25% detected once. V is TRBV12-3 or TRBV12-4 and J is TRBJ2-7; D remains unclear. Sample: peripheral blood mononuclear cells (PBMCs), taken when the disease was refractory, from a patient treated with antithyroid drugs. This receptor was identified in a female donor with Graves disease. In nucleotides, the CDR3 is TGTGCCAGCAGTTTAACTGCGTCTAGGGCGGATCCCTTTTACGAGCAGTACTTC. This gives the protein CASSLTASRADPFYEQYF.